The 28 T cell receptor beta chains below come from one sample, sequenced in a study of blood T cell repertoires in COVID-19. The repertoire was sequenced with immunoSEQ multiplex PCR; TCRdb's copy has only in-frame clones and lacks some. The profile shows more than 95,000 clones, around nine tenths of them singletons. Sequences were obtained from peripheral blood. These receptors all come from a woman aged 80 or over with acute or convalescent COVID-19.

The gene calls are TRBV6-5 and TRBJ2-7; D might be TRBD1 (5 bases). V lost 2 bases and J lost 2, with 16 bases in between. The CDR3 is 16 residues long. In germline, CDR1 is MNHEY, CDR2 SVGAGI. In DNA, the CDR3 is TGTGCCAGCAGTTACACCGGCAGGGTGAGCCCCTACGAGCAGTACTTC. Translated: CASSYTGRVSPYEQYF.

The chain joins TRBV7-9 to TRBJ1-2, with D uncertain. Germline V CDR1 and CDR2: SEHNR, FQNEAQ (reference sequence). Trimming shortened V by 0 bases and J by 7 bases, and 12 bases separated the two germline ends. The CDR3 consists of 14 residues. The CDR3 sequence: CASSLAASGGGYTF. Here the CDR3 DNA reads TGTGCCAGCAGCTTAGCGGCCAGCGGAGGTGGCTACACCTTC.

This clone was seen more than once but under ten times. The chain links TRBV5-5 to TRBJ2-2; D is unresolved. The CDR3 runs 15 residues. Looked up from germline, CDR1 is SGHKS and CDR2 is YYEKEE (reference sequence). Trimming shortened V by 0 bases and J by 1 base, and 7 bases separated the two germline ends. The CDR3 coding sequence is TGTGCCAGCAGCTTGGGCAGGCGGAACACCGGGGAGCTGTTTTTT. Amino acid sequence: CASSLGRRNTGELFF.

The count of this clone is one. This rearrangement joins TRBV7-2 to TRBJ2-7, with TRBD1 matching over 10 bases. The germline gives CDR1 SGHTA, CDR2 FQGNSA. The CDR3 totals 13 residues. Trimming took 6 bases from V and 2 from J; bases not matched to a gene: 1. Here the CDR3 reads CASRTGGTYEQYF. The CDR3 nucleotides read TGTGCCAGCAGGACAGGGGGCACCTACGAGCAGTACTTC.

This rearrangement joins TRBV3-1 (or the pseudogene TRBV3-2) to TRBJ2-2; a possible D gene is TRBD2 (5 bases). Germline CDR1 is LGHDT and CDR2 is YNNKEL (reference sequence). CDR3 size: 15 residues. Trimming pared 3 bases from V and 2 bases from J, leaving 10 bases between. This CDR3 reads CASSHGAVNTGELFF. As DNA, the CDR3 is TGTGCCAGCAGCCATGGAGCGGTTAACACCGGGGAGCTGTTTTTT.

The chain employs TRBV7-8 and TRBJ1-2, with TRBD1 identical over 7 bases. Germline V gene data show CDR1 as SGHVS and CDR2 as FQNEAQ. This CDR3 is built from 14 residues. V shed 5 bases, J shed 4 bases, and the junction held 7 bases outside the gene matches. The CDR3 loop reads CASSRSDRIYGYTF. CDR3 in DNA: TGTGCCAGCAGCCGGTCGGACAGGATCTATGGCTACACCTTC.

In nucleotides, the CDR3 is TGTGCCACCAGTGATAGGAGGGAGGGGGAGACCCAGTACTTC. Amino acids: CATSDRREGETQYF. V and J are TRBV24-1 and TRBJ2-5; 7 nucleotides line up with TRBD2. With 3 bases clipped from V and 5 bases from J, the junction kept 5 bases outside the gene matches. Germline values: CDR1 KGHDR, CDR2 SFDVKD. This CDR3 spans 14 amino acids.

Only a few counts were recorded for this clone. The rearrangement joins TRBV19 to TRBJ1-5; 10 positions agree with TRBD1. CDR1 LNHDA and CDR2 SQIVND come from the germline V gene (reference sequence). Germline trimming cut 6 bases from V and 6 bases from J; bases unmatched to any gene: 11. This CDR3 is 16 amino acids long. CDR3 loop: CASRTRQGASVQPQHF. The CDR3 DNA reads as TGTGCCAGTAGAACCCGACAGGGGGCCTCTGTTCAGCCCCAGCATTTT.

The CDR3 here is CASSPHPPRQGGTDTQYF. The CDR3 DNA follows: TGTGCCAGCAGCCCACACCCGCCAAGACAGGGCGGCACAGATACGCAGTATTTT. The rearrangement joins TRBV5-4 to TRBJ2-3; TRBD1 matches at 7 bases. The CDR3 totals 18 residues. Trimming at V came to 4 bases and at J to 1 base, leaving 15 bases not matched to a gene. Per the germline V gene, CDR1 is SGHNT and CDR2 is YYREEE (reference sequence).

The chain couples TRBV19 to TRBJ2-2; TRBD2 aligns across 12 bases. The V gene end was trimmed by 4 bases and the J gene end by 2 bases; junction bases not matched to a gene: 5. From germline, CDR1 is LNHDA and CDR2 SQIVND (reference sequence). The CDR3 runs to 17 residues. The CDR3 is CASSTGTSGSNTGELFF. Here the CDR3 DNA reads TGTGCCAGTAGTACAGGGACTAGCGGGTCTAACACCGGGGAGCTGTTTTTT.

The rearrangement links TRBV6-2 or TRBV6-3 to TRBJ1-5; TRBD1 is a possible D gene (5 bases). This CDR3 is 13 amino acids long. Looked up from germline, CDR1 is MNHEY and CDR2 is SVGEGT. V was clipped by 2 bases and J by 5 bases, with 7 bases between them. CDR3: CASSYDSHQPQHF. The CDR3 bases are TGTGCCAGCAGTTACGACAGCCATCAGCCCCAGCATTTT.

The rearrangement links TRBV28 to TRBJ2-5; D unresolved. The V gene lost 6 bases and the J gene lost 5 bases, with 7 bases spanning the gap. The CDR3 contains 11 residues. Germline V gene lookup returns CDR1 MDHEN and CDR2 SYDVKM. CDR3 sequence: CASSTRETQYF. Here the CDR3 DNA reads TGTGCCAGCAGCACCCGGGAGACCCAGTACTTC.

The chain combines TRBV3-1 (or the pseudogene TRBV3-2) with TRBJ2-3; D call uncertain. Germline V gene sequence: CDR1 LGHDT, CDR2 YNNKEL (reference sequence). The CDR3 is made up of 13 amino acids. V was clipped by 2 bases and J by 7 bases, with 10 bases between them. The CDR3 here is CASSQTPRHTQYF. The CDR3 DNA follows: TGTGCCAGCAGCCAAACCCCGCGGCATACGCAGTATTTT.

The chain recombines TRBV27 with TRBJ2-1; possibly TRBD2 for D (5 bases). The CDR3 totals 14 residues. Germline V gene data show CDR1 as MNHEY and CDR2 as SMNVEV (reference sequence). Trimming shortened V by 5 bases and J by 8 bases, and 16 bases separated the two germline ends. The CDR3 DNA reads TGTGCCAGCAGTCTTCTATGGCCCGGGGATGAGCAGTTCTTC. It specifies CASSLLWPGDEQFF.

This clone has more than one count but fewer than ten. The gene calls are TRBV5-1 and TRBJ2-1; TRBD2 matches at 7 bases. This CDR3 spans 14 amino acids. Trimming at V came to 7 bases and at J to 6 bases, leaving 10 bases not matched to a gene. The germline CDR1 and CDR2 sequences are SGHRS and YFSETQ. The CDR3, as DNA: TGCGCCAGCTTTAAAGGCGGGAGAACCAATGAGCAGTTCTTC. As protein: CASFKGGRTNEQFF.

The chain is built from TRBV24-1 and TRBJ1-1, with D possibly TRBD1 on 5 matching bases. The germline V and J ends were trimmed by 9 bases and 0 bases, with 19 bases remaining between them. The CDR3 loop spans 16 amino acids. From germline, CDR1 is KGHDR and CDR2 SFDVKD. CDR3 region: CATSRTFPDMNTEAFF. The CDR3 bases are TGTGCCACCTCTCGGACATTCCCAGACATGAACACTGAAGCTTTCTTT.

The chain links TRBV5-1 to TRBJ1-4; a weak D match, TRBD1 (5 bases). Trimming took 4 bases from V and 8 from J, leaving 15 bases between them. The CDR3 sequence is 14 residues long. Germline lookup yields CDR1 SGHRS and CDR2 YFSETQ. The CDR3 protein is CASSPTGLPEKLFF. The CDR3 DNA sequence: TGCGCCAGCAGCCCTACAGGACTACCCGAAAAACTGTTTTTT.

V is TRBV7-2 and J is TRBJ1-1, with D possibly TRBD1 on 5 matching bases. This CDR3 contains 14 residues. V was trimmed by 4 bases and J by 2 bases, leaving 11 bases between them. The germline CDR1 and CDR2 sequences are SGHTA and FQGNSA. In nucleotides, the CDR3 is TGTGCCAGCAGCTCCCGCTGGGGCAACACTGAAGCTTTCTTT. It yields the protein CASSSRWGNTEAFF.

The rearrangement links TRBV12-2 to TRBJ1-6; the D call in the table, TRBD1, was not verified against the DNA. TRBV12-2 is shown as a pseudogene. The CDR3 loop spans 13 amino acids. The CDR3 DNA is TGTGCAAGTCGCCAACGGGACAGGGAGGCCCTCCACTTT. Protein product: CASRQRDREALHF.

The genes are TRBV3-1 (or the pseudogene TRBV3-2) and TRBJ1-1; tentatively, D is TRBD1 (5 bases). V was shortened by 4 bases and J by 3 bases, with 15 bases between the two germline ends. CDR1 and CDR2 from the germline V gene are LGHDT and YNNKEL (reference sequence). The CDR3 loop spans 15 amino acids. The DNA for the CDR3 is TGTGCCAGCAGCCCTACGGGGGTCCGGCACACTGAAGCTTTCTTT. It translates to CASSPTGVRHTEAFF.

This clone appeared once. This chain uses TRBV9 with TRBJ2-2; D remains ambiguous. The germline gives CDR1 SGDLS, CDR2 YYNGEE. This CDR3 region has 12 residues. Trimming stripped 4 bases from V and 3 bases from J, with 4 bases between. For the CDR3, the DNA is TGTGCCAGCAGCCGTCACACCGGGGAGCTGTTTTTT. This translates into CASSRHTGELFF.

The J gene is TRBJ2-5, the V gene TRBV5-1, with 7 nucleotides matching TRBD1. The CDR3 totals 14 residues. Germline CDR1 is SGHRS and CDR2 is YFSETQ. Trimming cost V 4 bases and J 3 bases; bases outside gene matches: 6. Written as DNA, the CDR3 is TGCGCCAGCAGCGCGAGACAGGGCGAAGAGACCCAGTACTTC. It specifies CASSARQGEETQYF.

This clone was found a few times. The gene calls are TRBV5-1 and TRBJ2-1; 9 bases line up with TRBD1. V lost 3 bases, J lost 9 bases, and 7 bases stayed unmatched. The CDR3 contains 14 residues. CDR1 is SGHRS, CDR2 YFSETQ, per germline. The CDR3 bases are TGCGCCAGCAGCTCCACGGGACAGGGTGTTGAGCAGTTCTTC. Protein sequence: CASSSTGQGVEQFF.

The chain is built from TRBV27 and TRBJ1-5; D is ambiguous. This CDR3 spans 15 amino acids. Germline lookup yields CDR1 MNHEY and CDR2 SMNVEV (reference sequence). The germline V and J ends were trimmed by 2 bases and 2 bases, with 10 bases remaining between them. The CDR3 DNA follows: TGTGCCAGCAGTTTAGGTTCCTACCGCAATCAGCCCCAGCATTTT. Translating gives CASSLGSYRNQPQHF.

This chain connects TRBV5-1 to TRBJ1-2; 7 positions match TRBD1. This CDR3 spans 14 amino acids. With 4 bases clipped from V and 8 bases from J, the junction kept 11 bases outside the gene matches. Germline-derived CDR1 and CDR2 are SGHRS and YFSETQ. The CDR3: CASSRQDRSNGYTF. In DNA, the CDR3 is TGCGCCAGCAGCCGTCAGGACAGGTCGAACGGCTACACCTTC.

V usage is TRBV7-9 and J usage is TRBJ1-2; TRBD1 aligns across 9 bases. Unmatched junction bases numbered 9, after V lost 4 bases and J lost 6 bases. The CDR3 is made up of 15 amino acids. Per germline, CDR1 SEHNR and CDR2 FQNEAQ (reference sequence). The chain's CDR3 is CASSWSGQGRDGYTF. The CDR3 DNA is TGTGCCAGCAGCTGGTCGGGACAGGGTAGGGATGGCTACACCTTC. Full variable domain (outside the CDR3, taken from reference TRBV7-9 and TRBJ1-2): DTGVSQNPRHKITKRGQNVTFRCDPISEHNRLYWYRQTLGQGPEFLTYFQNEAQLEKSRLLSDRFSAERPKGSFSTLEIQRTEQGDSAMYLCASSWSGQGRDGYTFGSGTRLTVV.

V usage is TRBV11-2 and J usage is TRBJ1-1, with a possible D match to TRBD1 (5 bases). Germline CDR1 is SGHAT and CDR2 is FQNNGV. Trimming left V 0 bases short and J 4 bases short, with 9 bases between. This CDR3 comprises 14 residues. The CDR3 nucleotides read TGTGCCAGCAGCTTAGAGGCAGGGCCCACTGAAGCTTTCTTT. Its protein product is CASSLEAGPTEAFF.

This sequence joins TRBV5-4 and TRBJ1-4; D ambiguous. Per the germline V gene, CDR1 is SGHNT and CDR2 is YYREEE (reference sequence). The CDR3 contains 14 residues. V shed 3 bases and J shed 1 base, with 7 bases lying between them. This CDR3 is CASSYRGTNEKLFF. DNA of the CDR3: TGTGCCAGCAGCTACCGGGGAACTAATGAAAAACTGTTTTTT.